These 26 T cell receptor beta chains came from one sample sequenced in a study of blood T cell repertoires in COVID-19. Repertoires were generated with immunoSEQ multiplex PCR, while TCRdb's copy carries only in-frame clones and drops some. The sample yields 150,000 or so clones, around 80% seen once. The sequencing sample was made of peripheral blood. These TCRs come from a woman in her seventies with acute or convalescent COVID-19.

The chain combines TRBV27 with TRBJ2-1; 14 bases are a match to TRBD2. This CDR3 has 17 residues. The germline V gene encodes CDR1 MNHEY and CDR2 SMNVEV (reference sequence). V lost 2 bases to trimming and J lost 4 bases; unmatched junction nucleotides: 4. DNA for the CDR3: TGTGCCAGCAGTTTAGGGACTAGCGGGAGCAATTACAATGAGCAGTTCTTC. Translating it yields CASSLGTSGSNYNEQFF.

The genes are TRBV9 and TRBJ1-2; the D gene is possibly TRBD1 (5 bases). CDR1 SGDLS and CDR2 YYNGEE come from the germline V gene. Trimming removed 4 bases from V and 2 bases from J, with 12 bases in between. The CDR3 sequence is 14 residues long. CDR3 in amino acids: CASSPRWGNYGYTF. CDR3 in DNA: TGTGCCAGCAGCCCCCGATGGGGCAACTATGGCTACACCTTC.

This clone appeared once. The chain links TRBV6-5 to TRBJ2-2; 9 bases match TRBD2. Germline CDR1 is MNHEY and CDR2 is SVGAGI. The J segment lost 1 base and the V segment lost 8 bases, leaving 2 bases of the junction unmatched. The CDR3 runs to 14 residues. The CDR3 DNA reads as TGTGCCAGCGGAGCGGGGGGGAACACCGGGGAGCTGTTTTTT. It yields the protein CASGAGGNTGELFF.

The genes are TRBV5-1 and TRBJ1-1; D is uncertain. There are 14 residues in the CDR3. Trimming left V 1 base short and J 5 bases short, with 12 bases between. Germline V lookup: CDR1 SGHRS, CDR2 YFSETQ. The CDR3 protein is CASSLPGGRTEAFF. CDR3 DNA sequence: TGCGCCAGCAGCTTGCCGGGTGGAAGGACTGAAGCTTTCTTT. Together with reference TRBV5-1 and TRBJ1-1, the CDR3 gives the full variable domain: KAGVTQTPRYLIKTRGQQVTLSCSPISGHRSVSWYQQTPGQGLQFLFEYFSETQRNKGNFPGRFSGRQFSNSRSEMNVSTLELGDSALYLCASSLPGGRTEAFFGQGTRLTVV.

This clone was recorded once. The chain carries TRBV6-5 and TRBJ2-5, with D maybe TRBD1 (6 bases). This CDR3 has 15 residues. Germline loops: CDR1 MNHEY, CDR2 SVGAGI. Trimming stripped 4 bases from V and 5 bases from J, with 17 bases between. Here the CDR3 DNA reads TGTGCCAGCAGTTCATTACCCTCAGGGGTGGAGACCCAGTACTTC. It encodes CASSSLPSGVETQYF.

V and J are TRBV6-2 or TRBV6-3 and TRBJ2-7; 7 nucleotides line up with TRBD2. Germline V CDR1 and CDR2: MNHEY, SVGEGT. The junction had 7 bases not matched to a gene; V was cut back by 0 bases and J by 5 bases. The CDR3 has 15 residues. CDR3: CASSYSMGEGHEQYF. DNA of the CDR3: TGTGCCAGCAGTTACTCTATGGGGGAGGGCCACGAGCAGTACTTC.

V and J are TRBV7-2 and TRBJ2-5, with 9 positions matching TRBD2. The CDR3 spans 16 residues. Looked up from germline, CDR1 is SGHTA and CDR2 is FQGNSA. The ends lost 5 bases at V and 2 bases at J; junction bases unmatched: 9. DNA of the CDR3: TGTGCCAGCAGCATTTCGACAGCGGGGGGTCAAGAGACCCAGTACTTC. It specifies CASSISTAGGQETQYF.

The V gene is TRBV5-1, the J gene TRBJ2-2; D possibly corresponds to TRBD1 (6 bases). CDR3 length equals 16 residues. CDR1 is SGHRS, CDR2 YFSETQ, per germline. The germline V and J ends were trimmed by 0 bases and 1 base, with 10 bases remaining between them. CDR3 bases: TGCGCCAGCAGCTTGGCTGGACAGAGGAACACCGGGGAGCTGTTTTTT. It specifies CASSLAGQRNTGELFF.

The V gene is TRBV28, the J gene TRBJ1-2; D perhaps matches TRBD1 (5 bases). V was pared by 6 bases and J by 2 bases, with 13 bases between. From germline, CDR1 is MDHEN and CDR2 SYDVKM. The CDR3 is 14 amino acids. The CDR3 DNA sequence: TGTGCCAGCAGGGGGGGACGTGCGAACTATGGCTACACCTTC. It yields the protein CASRGGRANYGYTF.

Written as DNA, the CDR3 is TGTGCCAGCAGTTACTCGTTTTTCCCCAGCGGGACGTTGTACAATGAGCAGTTCTTC. Its protein product is CASSYSFFPSGTLYNEQFF. V gene TRBV6-2 or TRBV6-3 combines with J gene TRBJ2-1; 7 nucleotides match TRBD2. J lost 4 bases, V lost 0 bases, and 15 bases had no gene match. Germline V gives CDR1 MNHEY, CDR2 SVGEGT. This CDR3 comprises 19 residues.

This clone came up a few times. The genes are TRBV6-2 or TRBV6-3 and TRBJ2-1; 8 bases are shared with TRBD2. From germline, CDR1 is MNHEY and CDR2 SVGEGT. This CDR3 has 14 residues. With 4 bases clipped from V and 7 bases from J, the junction kept 6 bases outside the gene matches. The CDR3 nucleotides read TGTGCCAGCAGTTTCGGGGGGGCTGAAAATGAGCAGTTCTTC. This gives the protein CASSFGGAENEQFF.

V usage is TRBV28 and J usage is TRBJ1-6, with D uncertain. The V gene's germline CDR1 is MDHEN and CDR2 SYDVKM. V was cut by 7 bases and J by 8 bases, with 15 bases left in between. The CDR3 has 14 amino acids. The CDR3 loop reads CASTPGWADSPLHF. The CDR3, as DNA: TGTGCCAGCACCCCTGGATGGGCTGATTCACCCCTCCACTTT.

V and J are TRBV2 and TRBJ2-7; D is uncertain. The ends were cut back, 2 bases at V and 3 bases at J, with 5 bases in the middle. Germline CDR1 SNHLY, CDR2 FYNNEI. CDR3 length equals 12 residues. CDR3 region: CASSEHGYEQYF. The CDR3 region has the DNA TGTGCCAGCAGTGAACACGGCTACGAGCAGTACTTC.

V is TRBV6-6 and J is TRBJ1-1; 7 bases line up with TRBD1. The CDR3 totals 14 residues. CDR1 is MNHNY and CDR2 is SVGAGI in the germline V gene (reference sequence). V trimming: 2 bases; J trimming: 3 bases; junction bases outside the gene matches: 3. CDR3 in amino acids: CASSYPTGDTEAFF. CDR3 coding DNA: TGTGCCAGCAGTTACCCCACAGGGGACACTGAAGCTTTCTTT.

The chain carries TRBV9 and TRBJ2-3; TRBD1 agrees at 7 bases. Germline assignment: CDR1 SGDLS and CDR2 YYNGEE. The V and J ends lost 4 bases and 2 bases, in that order; junction bases with no gene match: 7. This CDR3 is 15 amino acids long. The CDR3 bases are TGTGCCAGCAGCCGTACAGGGGCCTCCACAGATACGCAGTATTTT. This codes for CASSRTGASTDTQYF. The full variable domain, its missing parts supplied by reference TRBV9 and TRBJ2-3, is DSGVTQTPKHLITATGQRVTLRCSPRSGDLSVYWYQQSLDQGLQFLIQYYNGEERAKGNILERFSAQQFPDLHSELNLSSLELGDSALYFCASSRTGASTDTQYFGPGTRLTVL.

The J gene is TRBJ1-2, the V gene TRBV4-3; D is uncertain. Germline V gene data show CDR1 as LGHNA and CDR2 as YSLEER. The V gene lost 0 bases and the J gene lost 4 bases, with 6 bases spanning the gap. The CDR3 consists of 13 residues. CDR3 nucleotide sequence: TGCGCCAGCAGCCAAGAAATCAGCTATGGCTACACCTTC. Translating it yields CASSQEISYGYTF.

The rearrangement uses TRBV5-4 and TRBJ1-3; D remains ambiguous. In germline, CDR1 is SGHNT, CDR2 YYREEE (reference sequence). V lost 1 base and J 2 bases, leaving 10 bases between the germline ends. The CDR3 contains 15 residues. This CDR3 reads CASSLRVGAGNTIYF. The CDR3 DNA reads TGTGCCAGCAGCTTGCGGGTCGGAGCTGGAAACACCATATATTTT.

Points on this clone: Other DNA sequences from this sample encode an identical CDR3 as well. The V gene is TRBV9, the J gene TRBJ1-1; D is uncertain. The CDR3 sequence is 14 residues long. V was trimmed by 0 bases and J by 1 base, leaving 7 bases between them. Per the germline V gene, CDR1 is SGDLS and CDR2 is YYNGEE. In nucleotides, the CDR3 is TGTGCCAGCAGCGTAGTAGGAGGGAACACTGAAGCTTTCTTT. It yields the protein CASSVVGGNTEAFF.

The chain is built from TRBV19 and TRBJ1-2, with 9 bases identical to TRBD1. The germline V gene has CDR1 LNHDA and CDR2 SQIVND (reference sequence). V lost 4 bases and J lost 0; bases outside the gene matches: 9. The CDR3 sequence is 17 residues long. The CDR3 spells CASSTPGQGSANYGYTF. CDR3 nucleotides: TGTGCCAGTAGTACGCCGGGACAGGGTTCAGCTAACTATGGCTACACCTTC. Filled out from reference TRBV19 and TRBJ1-2, the complete variable domain reads DGGITQSPKYLFRKEGQNVTLSCEQNLNHDAMYWYRQDPGQGLRLIYYSQIVNDFQKGDIAEGYSVSREKKESFPLTVTSAQKNPTAFYLCASSTPGQGSANYGYTFGSGTRLTVV.

V gene TRBV4-3 combines with J gene TRBJ1-1, with a weak D call TRBD1 (6 bases). This CDR3 contains 14 residues. V was clipped by 5 bases and J by 1 base, with 11 bases between them. Germline V CDR1 and CDR2: LGHNA, YSLEER. The DNA of the CDR3 is TGCGCCAGCAGCTACTTACAGGGGAACACTGAAGCTTTCTTT. Its protein product is CASSYLQGNTEAFF.

This clone was recorded once. This rearrangement joins TRBV28 to TRBJ2-2; TRBD2 matches at 9 bases. The V segment lost 6 bases and the J segment 1 base; nucleotides outside the gene matches: 12. This CDR3 comprises 18 residues. Germline assignment: CDR1 MDHEN and CDR2 SYDVKM. DNA of the CDR3: TGTGCCAGCAGCTCGGTAGGGGCTAGCGGGGAGAACACCGGGGAGCTGTTTTTT. It is translated as CASSSVGASGENTGELFF.

V gene TRBV11-2 combines with J gene TRBJ1-6; D ambiguous. The CDR3 has 12 amino acids. The germline V and J ends were trimmed by 5 bases and 9 bases, with 8 bases remaining between them. Germline V gene sequence: CDR1 SGHAT, CDR2 FQNNGV. The CDR3 is CASSAGSSPLHF. The DNA for the CDR3 is TGTGCCAGCAGCGCCGGGAGTTCACCCCTCCACTTT.

The chain has TRBV2 and TRBJ2-7; the D is unclear. V lost 4 bases, J lost 3 bases, and 4 bases lay in between. The CDR3 extends over 11 amino acids. From germline, CDR1 is SNHLY and CDR2 FYNNEI. CDR3 sequence (DNA): TGTGCCAGCAGTGCTCTCTACGAGCAGTACTTC. Translation gives CASSALYEQYF.

This sequence joins TRBV7-9 and TRBJ2-5, with TRBD2 identical over 15 bases. CDR1 and CDR2 from the germline V gene are SEHNR and FQNEAQ (reference sequence). The trim removed 5 bases at V and 11 bases at J, leaving 6 bases unmatched. CDR3 length: 14 residues. This chain's CDR3 is CASSPGLAGGNQYF. The CDR3 DNA reads TGTGCCAGCAGCCCGGGACTAGCGGGAGGCAATCAGTACTTC. The full variable domain, in which reference TRBV7-9 and TRBJ2-5 provide the parts outside the CDR3, is DTGVSQNPRHKITKRGQNVTFRCDPISEHNRLYWYRQTLGQGPEFLTYFQNEAQLEKSRLLSDRFSAERPKGSFSTLEIQRTEQGDSAMYLCASSPGLAGGNQYFGPGTRLLVL.

In DNA, the CDR3 is TGTGCCAGCAGTCCCCGACAGGGGCGTACTGAAGCTTTCTTT. Translating gives CASSPRQGRTEAFF. This chain joins TRBV6-6 and TRBJ1-1; TRBD1 aligns across 8 bases. Trimming removed 5 bases from V and 5 bases from J; junction bases left unmatched: 7. Germline-derived CDR1 and CDR2 are MNHNY and SVGAGI (reference sequence). The CDR3 length is 14 residues.

V usage is TRBV6-6 and J usage is TRBJ1-6, with D unresolved. There are 15 residues in the CDR3. Trimming stripped 5 bases from V and 7 bases from J, with 15 bases between. Germline CDR1 is MNHNY and CDR2 is SVGAGI (reference sequence). DNA of the CDR3: TGTGCCAGCAGTCAGAACCGACTACAGAATTCACCCCTCCACTTT. Protein product: CASSQNRLQNSPLHF.